This passage covers 21 T cell receptor beta chains from one sample sequenced in a study of T cells in women clearing cervical HPV infection (dated by TCRdb to the late 2010s). The receptor library was made with the immunoSEQ multiplex PCR assay. This is the immuneACCESS table as TCRdb keeps it, with only in-frame sequences that have V and J called. A part of the clones is gone; compared with another copy, unresolved V genes explain less than half, and the rest is unexplained. The sample table holds tens of thousands of clones. Approximately 9.8% of the sample is in the top ten clones. Sequenced sample: blood buffy coat. These receptors all stem from a woman aged 18 to 75 with a cervical HPV16 infection that either progressed to CIN3+ or cleared (not recorded which).

Turning to this clone: With the read ending 3 residues before the CDR3 end, the germline J gene is used to fill in that end. V gene TRBV29-1 combines with J gene TRBJ2-1; 7 nucleotides line up with TRBD2. The CDR3 extends over 16 amino acids. The germline gives CDR1 SQVTM, CDR2 ANQGSEA. Unmatched junction bases numbered 16, after V lost 5 bases and J lost 6 bases. This chain's CDR3 is CSVSKLLARQGNEQFF. The sequenced part of the CDR3 DNA is TGCAGCGTTTCAAAACTACTAGCGCGCCAAGGCAATGAG.

Regarding this clone: The CDR3 end is not reached by the read, which stops 3 residues before it; the germline J gene fills it in. The rearrangement links TRBV19 to TRBJ1-3; D remains unclear. Trimming removed 3 bases at V and 3 bases at J, with 6 bases between. The germline V gene encodes CDR1 LNHDA and CDR2 SQIVND (reference sequence). This CDR3 has 13 residues. CDR3 amino acids: CASSMPGGNTIYF. Partial CDR3 DNA: TGTGCCAGTAGTATGCCGGGTGGAAACACC.

A word on this clone: The CDR3 end lies 3 residues beyond the end of the read and is filled in from the germline J gene. The rearrangement joins TRBV7-2 to TRBJ1-3, with a possible D match to TRBD1 (5 bases). The CDR3 has 14 residues. The V gene's germline CDR1 is SGHTA and CDR2 FQGNSA. V lost 2 bases and J 1 base, leaving 6 bases between the germline ends. CDR3 residues: CASSLRGSGNTIYF. The CDR3 DNA, read in part, is TGTGCCAGCAGCTTAAGGGGATCTGGAAACACC.

About this clone itself: Read sequence stops 3 residues before the CDR3 end, and the germline J gene provides the missing end. The V gene is TRBV7-9, the J gene TRBJ1-4; 7 nucleotides line up with TRBD1. Germline V gene lookup returns CDR1 SEHNR and CDR2 FQNEAQ (reference sequence). The CDR3 runs 15 residues. Trimming at V came to 1 base and at J to 5 bases, leaving 4 bases not matched to a gene. CDR3 bases read: TGTGCCAGCAGCTTAGATGGGACAGTCAATGAAAAA. This codes for CASSLDGTVNEK. The whole CDR3 protein is CASSLDGTVNEKLFF.

As concerns this clone: The read stops 3 residues short of the end of the CDR3; the missing end is completed from the germline J gene. The chain carries TRBV20-1 and TRBJ2-1; TRBD2 matches 7 bases. V trimming: 5 bases; J trimming: 3 bases; junction bases outside the gene matches: 7. CDR1 is DFQATT, CDR2 SNEGSKA, per germline (reference sequence). This CDR3 contains 14 residues. The CDR3 is CSAYTSVDYNEQFF. CDR3 DNA, as far as it was read: TGCAGTGCTTATACTAGCGTGGACTACAATGAG.

CDR3 DNA, as far as it was read: TGCAGTGCTAGAGATCGCAGGAGGGCCCGCGGGGAGACC. It codes for CSARDRRRARGET. In full, the CDR3 reads CSARDRRRARGETQYF. The J gene is TRBJ2-5, the V gene TRBV20-1; possible D gene TRBD2, 6 bases. The DNA ends 3 residues before the CDR3 does, and the rest of the CDR3 is filled in from the germline J gene. V shed 0 bases and J shed 5 bases, with 19 bases lying between them. The CDR3 spans 16 residues. The germline V gene has CDR1 DFQATT and CDR2 SNEGSKA (reference sequence).

About this clone: The read is 3 residues too short to cover the CDR3 end, so that end is filled in from the germline J gene. The V and J genes are TRBV11-2 and TRBJ2-3; D perhaps matches TRBD2 (5 bases). V lost 0 bases and J lost 7, with 14 bases in between. The CDR3 contains 15 residues. Germline V CDR1 and CDR2: SGHAT, FQNNGV. CDR3 sequence: CASSLDVAITHTQYF. CDR3 DNA (partial): TGTGCCAGCAGCTTAGACGTAGCGATCACCCATACG. The entire variable domain, with the rest obtained from reference TRBV11-2 and TRBJ2-3, is as follows: EAGVAQSPRYKIIEKRQSVAFWCNPISGHATLYWYQQILGQGPKLLIQFQNNGVVDDSQLPKDRFSAERLKGVDSTLKIQPAKLEDSAVYLCASSLDVAITHTQYFGPGTRLTVL.

Regarding this clone: The read finishes 3 residues shy of the CDR3 end, and the germline J gene is used to complete it. The identical CDR3 is also encoded by other nucleotide sequences in the sample. J is TRBJ1-5 and V is TRBV2; D may be TRBD1 (5 bases). Germline V gene data show CDR1 as SNHLY and CDR2 as FYNNEI. Deletions cut 6 bases from V and 7 bases from J, with 22 bases between. The CDR3 runs to 16 residues. The CDR3 is CASRGSFSGMRQPQHF. CDR3 bases read: TGTGCCAGCAGGGGGTCATTTTCAGGGATGCGCCAGCCC.

As to this clone: The read halts 3 residues ahead of the CDR3 end, with the missing end drawn from the germline J gene. V gene TRBV6-2 or TRBV6-3 combines with J gene TRBJ2-7; TRBD2 aligns across 7 bases. Germline trimming cut 3 bases from V and 0 bases from J; bases unmatched to any gene: 11. The CDR3 is 17 amino acids. In germline, CDR1 is MNHEY, CDR2 SVGEGT. CDR3 DNA (partial): TGTGCCAGCAGTTATGGTCTCGGGCGGGAGAACTCCTACGAG. This encodes CASSYGLGRENSYE. The whole CDR3 sequence reads CASSYGLGRENSYEQYF.

Note on this clone: The DNA ends 3 residues before the CDR3 does, and the rest of the CDR3 is filled in from the germline J gene. The chain recombines TRBV19 with TRBJ2-7; 7 bases map to TRBD2. V dropped 7 bases and J dropped 2; count of bases not matched to a gene: 17. Germline CDR1 reads LNHDA; CDR2 reads SQIVND (reference sequence). CDR3 length: 17 residues. Here the CDR3 reads CASTIIGGGEVPYEQYF. The covered CDR3 bases are TGTGCCAGTACCATTATTGGCGGGGGAGAAGTACCCTACGAG.

To note about this clone: Read coverage stops 3 residues before the CDR3 terminus; the germline J gene supplies the remainder. This chain uses TRBV19 with TRBJ1-5, with D possibly TRBD1 on 5 matching bases. CDR1 is LNHDA and CDR2 is SQIVND in the germline V gene (reference sequence). The germline V and J ends were trimmed by 7 bases and 7 bases, with 23 bases remaining between them. The CDR3 loop spans 16 amino acids. The CDR3 sequence is CASMGSLEGLRQPQHF. The part of the CDR3 DNA that was read is TGTGCCAGTATGGGATCGTTGGAGGGGCTTAGGCAGCCC.

A note on this clone: The observed sequence ends 3 residues before the CDR3 terminus, with the missing tail filled in from the germline J gene. The V and J genes are TRBV30 and TRBJ2-3; 7 bases align to TRBD1. The CDR3 runs 13 residues. V dropped 3 bases and J dropped 1; count of bases not matched to a gene: 1. CDR1 and CDR2 (germline): GTSNPN, SVGIG (reference sequence). The sequenced CDR3 bases are TGTGCCTGGAGGAGGGGGCGCACAGATACG. Protein: CAWRRGRTDT. The entire CDR3 reads CAWRRGRTDTQYF. Full variable domain (remainder filled in from reference TRBV30 and TRBJ2-3): SQTIHQWPATLVQPVGSPLSLECTVEGTSNPNLYWYRQAAGRGLQLLFYSVGIGQISSEVPQNLSASRPQDRQFILSSKKLLLSDSGFYLCAWRRGRTDTQYFGPGTRLTVL.

As to this clone: The sequence runs out 3 residues before the end of the CDR3; the remainder is reconstructed from the germline J gene. The chain is built from TRBV20-1 and TRBJ2-7; 10 bases are shared with TRBD2. The CDR3 has 13 amino acids. Losses at the gene ends were 4 bases for V and 6 bases for J; bases not matched to a gene: 6. Germline CDR1 DFQATT, CDR2 SNEGSKA (reference sequence). The CDR3 DNA, read in part, is TGCAGTGCTATCCTAGCGGGAGCTCTCGAG. It codes for CSAILAGALE. The whole CDR3 region reads CSAILAGALEQYF.

In the case of this clone: The sequence runs out 3 residues before the end of the CDR3; the remainder is reconstructed from the germline J gene. The chain uses TRBV7-3 and TRBJ1-2, with D perhaps TRBD1 (5 bases). Germline V gene lookup returns CDR1 SGHTA and CDR2 FQGTGA. The CDR3 is 16 residues long. The CDR3 DNA, read in part, is TGTGCCAGCAGCTTAATCGGGGGGATCGGCACAGATACC. Protein sequence: CASSLIGGIGTDT. The full-length CDR3 reads as CASSLIGGIGTDTYTF.

With regard to this clone: Coverage ceases 3 residues before the CDR3 finishes, and the germline J gene fills in the end. V usage is TRBV2 and J usage is TRBJ1-1, with 8 bases matching TRBD1. CDR3 size: 15 residues. Germline CDR1 is SNHLY and CDR2 is FYNNEI. Trimming removed 5 bases from V and 1 base from J; junction bases left unmatched: 6. CDR3 bases read: TGTGCCAGCAGTCCGGACAGGGTCCGGAACACTGAA. It yields the protein CASSPDRVRNTE. The CDR3 in its entirety is CASSPDRVRNTEAFF.

CDR3 in amino acids: CASGTTGRPGNEQFF. CDR3 bases read: TGTGCCAGCGGGACTACAGGGCGGCCTGGCAATGAG. This chain connects TRBV3-1 (or the pseudogene TRBV3-2) to TRBJ2-1, with D perhaps matching TRBD2 (7 bases). The read ends 3 residues before the CDR3 terminus; that terminus is restored from the germline J gene. CDR1 and CDR2 (germline): LGHDT, YNNKEL (reference sequence). The CDR3 runs 15 residues. The V and J ends lost 8 bases and 6 bases respectively, with 20 bases between them.

Concerning this clone itself: The read stops 3 residues short of the end of the CDR3; the missing end is completed from the germline J gene. This chain connects TRBV30 to TRBJ1-4, with D unresolved. There are 13 residues in the CDR3. Germline loops: CDR1 GTSNPN, CDR2 SVGIG (reference sequence). CDR3 region: CAWHSLMDSPLFF. CDR3 DNA (partial): TGTGCCTGGCACAGTCTAATGGATTCACCA.

Concerning this clone: The read stops 3 residues short of the end of the CDR3; the missing end is completed from the germline J gene. The V call is TRBV13, the J call TRBJ1-3; D might be TRBD1 (6 bases). CDR1 and CDR2 from the germline V gene are PRHDT and FYEKMQ (reference sequence). This CDR3 has 15 residues. The V and J ends lost 5 bases and 2 bases respectively, with 13 bases between them. The DNA read from the CDR3 is TGTGCCAGCAGCAAAATACAGGGCCCTGGAAACACC. Its protein product is CASSKIQGPGNT. The full CDR3 is CASSKIQGPGNTIYF.

CDR3 sequence reads: CASNGGGRDEQFF. Incomplete CDR3 DNA: TGTGCCAGCAACGGGGGGGGCCGGGATGAG. This rearrangement joins TRBV14 to TRBJ2-1, with 8 bases that match TRBD2. The read finishes 3 residues shy of the CDR3 end, and the germline J gene is used to complete it. J lost 8 bases, V lost 7 bases, and 7 bases had no gene match. Germline V lookup: CDR1 SGHDN, CDR2 FVKESK. The CDR3 extends over 13 amino acids.

Regarding this clone: The read terminates 3 residues before the CDR3 end, so the remaining end is supplied by the germline J gene. This chain links TRBV20-1 with TRBJ2-7; tentatively, D is TRBD2 (7 bases). V was trimmed by 0 bases and J by 1 base, leaving 13 bases between them. The CDR3 is 15 residues long. Germline V gives CDR1 DFQATT, CDR2 SNEGSKA (reference sequence). This chain's CDR3 is CSARDGGALSYEQYF. CDR3 DNA (partial): TGCAGTGCTAGAGATGGGGGGGCCTTGTCCTACGAG.

As to this clone: The read falls 3 residues short of the CDR3 end, and the missing part is taken from the germline J gene. The chain uses TRBV4-1 and TRBJ2-5; 13 nucleotides agree with TRBD2. The CDR3 length is 18 residues. Losses at the gene ends were 1 base for V and 2 bases for J; bases not matched to a gene: 7. CDR1 is MGHRA, CDR2 YSYEKL, per germline. CDR3: CASSQGRTSGGEQETQYF. CDR3 DNA, as far as it was read: TGCGCCAGCAGCCAAGGAAGAACTAGCGGGGGGGAGCAAGAGACC.